This T cell receptor (beta chain) was retrieved from a study of blood T cell repertoires in COVID-19. In the study overall: Samples of COVID-19 (acute and convalescent) were obtained from the United States, Italy and Spain. Sources were T cells, B-cell-depleted T cells, or PBMCs; the material itself was cDNA or gDNA.

This clone was detected once. Germline loops: CDR1 SNHLY, CDR2 FYNNEI. V lost 4 bases, J lost 1 base, and 10 bases lay in between. The CDR3 has 14 residues. Authors' data handling: Estimation of nucleated cell counts relied on the amplification of reference gene primers. Some clones are missing from TCRdb's copy, which holds only in-frame ones; the method was immunoSEQ multiplex PCR. V, J and clone size were drawn from that table, and D and trimming were deduced from the DNA. The repertoire has roughly 200,000 clones, around 81% of them found once; the top ten carry less than 6%. The specimen sequenced was peripheral blood. The sequence was collected from an older woman with acute or convalescent COVID-19. The chain joins TRBV2 to TRBJ1-1; TRBD1 might be the D (6 bases). CDR3 residues: CASSGQAWNTEAFF. In nucleotides, the CDR3 is TGTGCCAGCAGTGGACAGGCTTGGAACACTGAAGCTTTCTTT.